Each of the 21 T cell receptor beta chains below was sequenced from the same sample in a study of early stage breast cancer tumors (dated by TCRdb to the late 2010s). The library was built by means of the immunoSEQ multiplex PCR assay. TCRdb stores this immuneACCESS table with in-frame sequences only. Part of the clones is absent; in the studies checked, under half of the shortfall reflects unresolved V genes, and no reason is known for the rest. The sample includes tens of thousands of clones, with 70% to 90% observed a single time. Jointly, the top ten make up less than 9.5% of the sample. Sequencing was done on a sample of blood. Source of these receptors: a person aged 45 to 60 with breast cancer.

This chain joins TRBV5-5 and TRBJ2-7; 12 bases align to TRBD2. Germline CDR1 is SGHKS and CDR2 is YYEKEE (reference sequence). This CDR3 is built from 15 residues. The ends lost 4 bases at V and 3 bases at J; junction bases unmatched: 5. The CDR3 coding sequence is TGTGCCAGCAGCGATCCGACTAGCGGGAGCTACGAGCAGTACTTC. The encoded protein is CASSDPTSGSYEQYF.

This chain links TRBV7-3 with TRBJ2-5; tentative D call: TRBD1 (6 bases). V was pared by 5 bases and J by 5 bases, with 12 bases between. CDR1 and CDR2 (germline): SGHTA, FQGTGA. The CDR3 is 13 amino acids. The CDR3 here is CASSPTGLETQYF. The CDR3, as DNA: TGTGCCAGCAGCCCTACAGGGTTGGAGACCCAGTACTTC.

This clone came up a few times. The CDR3 coding sequence is TGTGCCAGTAGTCACGGGGGGACTAGCGGATCCACAGATACGCAGTATTTT. It specifies CASSHGGTSGSTDTQYF. The V gene is TRBV19, the J gene TRBJ2-3, with TRBD2 matching over 11 bases. CDR1 LNHDA and CDR2 SQIVND come from the germline V gene (reference sequence). The CDR3 length is 17 residues. Trimming removed 5 bases from V and 2 bases from J; junction bases left unmatched: 9.

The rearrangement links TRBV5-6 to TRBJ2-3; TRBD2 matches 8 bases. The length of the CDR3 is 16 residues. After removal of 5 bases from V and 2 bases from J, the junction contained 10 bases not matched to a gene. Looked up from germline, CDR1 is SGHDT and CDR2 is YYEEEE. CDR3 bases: TGTGCCAGCAGTTCGATCCCTAGCGGGTTCACAGATACGCAGTATTTT. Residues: CASSSIPSGFTDTQYF. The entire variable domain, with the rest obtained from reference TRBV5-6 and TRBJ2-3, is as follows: DAGVTQSPTHLIKTRGQQVTLRCSPKSGHDTVSWYQQALGQGPQFIFQYYEEEERQRGNFPDRFSGHQFPNYSSELNVNALLLGDSALYLCASSSIPSGFTDTQYFGPGTRLTVL.

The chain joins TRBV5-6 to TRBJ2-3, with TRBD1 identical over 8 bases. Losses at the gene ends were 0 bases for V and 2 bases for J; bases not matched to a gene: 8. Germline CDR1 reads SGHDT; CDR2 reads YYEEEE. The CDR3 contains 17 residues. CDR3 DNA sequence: TGTGCCAGCAGCTTGGGCAGGGGGCGCCTTATCACAGATACGCAGTATTTT. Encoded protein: CASSLGRGRLITDTQYF.

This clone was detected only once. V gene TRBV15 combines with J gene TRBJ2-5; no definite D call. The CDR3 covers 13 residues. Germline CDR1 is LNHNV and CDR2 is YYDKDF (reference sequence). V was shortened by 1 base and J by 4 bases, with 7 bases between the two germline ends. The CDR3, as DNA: TGTGCCACCAGCAGAGCTAGAGGAGAGACCCAGTACTTC. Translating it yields CATSRARGETQYF. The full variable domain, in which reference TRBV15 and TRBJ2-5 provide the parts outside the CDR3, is DAMVIQNPRYQVTQFGKPVTLSCSQTLNHNVMYWYQQKSSQAPKLLFHYYDKDFNNEADTPDNFQSRRPNTSFCFLDIRSPGLGDTAMYLCATSRARGETQYFGPGTRLLVL.

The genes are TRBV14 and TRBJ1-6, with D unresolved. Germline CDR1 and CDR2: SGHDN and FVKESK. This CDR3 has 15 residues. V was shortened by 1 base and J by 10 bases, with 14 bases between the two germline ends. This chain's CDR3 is CASSQAAGYRSPLHF. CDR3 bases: TGTGCCAGCAGCCAAGCGGCAGGCTATAGGTCACCCCTCCACTTT.

Written as DNA, the CDR3 is TGTGCCAGCAGCCCAGGACTAGCGGCTGCCGGGGAGCTGTTTTTT. It translates to CASSPGLAAAGELFF. The chain couples TRBV7-9 to TRBJ2-2, with 10 bases matching TRBD2. The V gene end was trimmed by 5 bases and the J gene end by 6 bases; junction bases not matched to a gene: 6. The germline V gene has CDR1 SEHNR and CDR2 FQNEAQ (reference sequence). CDR3 length: 15 residues.

CDR3 in amino acids: CASSFGQDRNTGELFF. In DNA form, the CDR3 reads TGTGCCAGCAGCTTTGGTCAGGACAGAAACACCGGGGAGCTGTTTTTT. V gene TRBV5-5 combines with J gene TRBJ2-2; D is perhaps TRBD1 (6 bases). Germline CDR1 is SGHKS and CDR2 is YYEKEE (reference sequence). Deletions cut 2 bases from V and 2 bases from J, with 13 bases between. The CDR3 spans 16 residues.

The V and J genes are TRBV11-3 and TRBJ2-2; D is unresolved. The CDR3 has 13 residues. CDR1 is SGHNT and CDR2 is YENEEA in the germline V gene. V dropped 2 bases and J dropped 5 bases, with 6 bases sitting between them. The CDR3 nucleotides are TGTGCCAGCAGCTTATCATTAACCGGGGAGCTGTTTTTT. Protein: CASSLSLTGELFF.

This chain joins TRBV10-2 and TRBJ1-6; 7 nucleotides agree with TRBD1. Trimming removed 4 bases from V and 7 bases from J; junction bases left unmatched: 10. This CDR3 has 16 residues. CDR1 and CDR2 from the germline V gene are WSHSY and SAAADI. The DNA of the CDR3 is TGCGCCAGCAGTGGAACAGGGGTAGGGCCCAATTCACCCCTCCACTTT. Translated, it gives CASSGTGVGPNSPLHF.

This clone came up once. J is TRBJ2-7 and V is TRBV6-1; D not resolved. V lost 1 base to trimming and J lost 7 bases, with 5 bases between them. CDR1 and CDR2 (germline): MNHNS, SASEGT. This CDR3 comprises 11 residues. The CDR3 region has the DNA TGTGCCAGCAGTGAAGTGGGGGAGCAGTACTTC. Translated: CASSEVGEQYF.

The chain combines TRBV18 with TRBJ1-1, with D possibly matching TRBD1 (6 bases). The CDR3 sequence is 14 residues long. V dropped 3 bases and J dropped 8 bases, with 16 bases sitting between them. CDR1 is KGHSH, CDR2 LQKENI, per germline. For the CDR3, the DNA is TGTGCCAGCTCACCTTCACAGGGTGAGGTGGAAGCTTTCTTT. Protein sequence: CASSPSQGEVEAFF.

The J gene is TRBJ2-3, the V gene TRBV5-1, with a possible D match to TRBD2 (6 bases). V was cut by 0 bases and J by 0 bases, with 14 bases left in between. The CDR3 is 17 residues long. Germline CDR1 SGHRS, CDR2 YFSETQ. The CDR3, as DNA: TGCGCCAGCAGCTTGGTGGGACGCGGGAAGAGCACAGATACGCAGTATTTT. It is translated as CASSLVGRGKSTDTQYF.

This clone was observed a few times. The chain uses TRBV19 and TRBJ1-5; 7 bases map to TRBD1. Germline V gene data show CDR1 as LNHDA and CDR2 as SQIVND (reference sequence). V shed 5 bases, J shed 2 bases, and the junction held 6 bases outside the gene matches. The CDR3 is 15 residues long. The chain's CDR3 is CASSAGTEGNQPQHF. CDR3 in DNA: TGTGCCAGTAGTGCCGGGACAGAAGGCAATCAGCCCCAGCATTTT. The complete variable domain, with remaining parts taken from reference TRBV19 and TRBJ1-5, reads DGGITQSPKYLFRKEGQNVTLSCEQNLNHDAMYWYRQDPGQGLRLIYYSQIVNDFQKGDIAEGYSVSREKKESFPLTVTSAQKNPTAFYLCASSAGTEGNQPQHFGDGTRLSIL.

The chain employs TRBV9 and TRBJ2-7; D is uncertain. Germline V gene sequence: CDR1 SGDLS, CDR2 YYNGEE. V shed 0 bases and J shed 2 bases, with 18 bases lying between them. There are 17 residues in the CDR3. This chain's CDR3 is CASSVASSAGSTYEQYF. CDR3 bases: TGTGCCAGCAGCGTAGCCTCCTCGGCAGGTTCGACCTACGAGCAGTACTTC.

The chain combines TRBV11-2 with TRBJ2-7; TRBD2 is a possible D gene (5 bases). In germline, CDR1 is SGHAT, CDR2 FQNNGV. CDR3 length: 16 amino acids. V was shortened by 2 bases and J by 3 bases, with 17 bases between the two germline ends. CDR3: CASSLRTGVFLYEQYF. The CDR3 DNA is TGTGCCAGCAGCTTAAGAACCGGGGTATTCCTCTACGAGCAGTACTTC.

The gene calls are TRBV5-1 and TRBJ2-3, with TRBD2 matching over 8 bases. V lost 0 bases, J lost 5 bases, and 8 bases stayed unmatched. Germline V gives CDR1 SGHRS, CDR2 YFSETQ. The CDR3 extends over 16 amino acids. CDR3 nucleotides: TGCGCCAGCAGCTTGGTTTGGCGGGGGGCTAGAGATACGCAGTATTTT. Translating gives CASSLVWRGARDTQYF.

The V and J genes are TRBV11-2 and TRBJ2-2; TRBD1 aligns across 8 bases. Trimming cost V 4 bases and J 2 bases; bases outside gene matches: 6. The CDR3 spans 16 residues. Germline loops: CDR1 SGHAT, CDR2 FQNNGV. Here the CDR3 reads CASSSPTGVNTGELFF. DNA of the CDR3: TGTGCCAGCAGCTCCCCGACAGGGGTAAACACCGGGGAGCTGTTTTTT.

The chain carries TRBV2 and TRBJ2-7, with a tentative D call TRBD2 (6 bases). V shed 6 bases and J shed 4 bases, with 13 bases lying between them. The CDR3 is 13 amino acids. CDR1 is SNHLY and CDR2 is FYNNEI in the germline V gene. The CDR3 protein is CASSRGEDYEQYF. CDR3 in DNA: TGTGCCAGCAGCAGAGGGGAGGATTACGAGCAGTACTTC.

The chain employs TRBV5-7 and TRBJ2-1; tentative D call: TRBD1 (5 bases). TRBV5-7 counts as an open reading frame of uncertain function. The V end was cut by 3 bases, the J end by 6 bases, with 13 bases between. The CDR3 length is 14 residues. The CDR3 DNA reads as TGTGCCAGCAGCTGGGGCCGCCAGGGCAATGAGCAGTTCTTC. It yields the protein CASSWGRQGNEQFF.